This TCR beta chain derives from a study of CD8 T cells in Susac syndrome. The study, taken as a whole, reports: Individuals included in the TCR sequencing and HLA analysis were acknowledged by the study to be relatively few in number.

The RNA input was roughly 0.5 to 1 ug, and it was reverse transcribed with random hexamers. TCRdb reprocessed the immunoSEQ multiplex PCR reads with MiXCR, giving one entry per CDR3 protein. The sample lists some 26,000 distinct CDR3 sequences, 90% to 95% occurring once. As to this clonotype: Its specificity is unknown.

The junction had 4 bases not matched to a gene; V was cut back by 4 bases and J by 7 bases. In germline, CDR1 is SGHAT, CDR2 FQNNGV. The CDR3 consists of 14 residues. Sequencing used CD8+ T cells from PBMCs. The rearrangement uses TRBV11-2 and TRBJ2-1; TRBD1 aligns across 10 bases. This clonotype was sampled from a human donor in good health. This CDR3 reads CASSSGTGVNEQFF. CDR3 nucleotides: TGTGCCAGCAGCTCCGGGACAGGGGTAAATGAGCAGTTCTTC.